Below, one TCR beta chain is given with its context. This clonotype was observed many times. This receptor's antigen is unknown. No clone much larger than this one lies a single base away; base qualities are absent. These data originate in a study of CD8 T cells in ankylosing spondylitis (dated by TCRdb to the late 2010s). In terms of the full investigation: To find TCR variants linked to disease, the study profiled T cell receptor beta repertoires in ankylosing spondylitis patients and healthy donors. The full study cohort was made up of about 24 ankylosing spondylitis patients and some 100 healthy donors. Samples of peripheral blood were taken, and for ankylosing spondylitis patients, synovial fluid was collected as well.

TCRdb names Illumina HiSeq 2500 as the instrument used. Quantitative 5'-RACE with molecular barcodes was the method used to prepare the TCR beta libraries. The authors processed their data as follows. To identify disease-linked TCR variants, a new computational method was used, one built on a probabilistic model of VDJ rearrangement. Clones were called with MiXCR by TCRdb after fastp trimmed the public reads at Q25, and only in-frame beta chains were retained. Identical CDR3 proteins give one entry, which carries the most common genes and DNA. None of the V and J calls come from the authors' own analysis; TCRdb made them. A total of approximately 250,000 distinct CDR3 sequences appear in this sample, more than 20% of them only once. Of the sample, over 0.55% is held by the ten largest clones. The germline V gene sets CDR1 to SQVTM and CDR2 to ANQGSEA. From the cysteine through the phenylalanine, the CDR3 covers 13 amino acids. Left in the record is the CDR3 DNA by itself, 39 bases read in frame from the first base. After removal of 6 bases from V and 3 bases from J, the junction retains 7 bases not matched to a gene.

General findings and caveats noted by the study authors: Some motif variants had previously been reported in the synovial fluid and blood of reactive arthritis patients, which suggests shared mechanisms of disease initiation. The disease-linked clones were reported to be significantly enriched in matched synovial fluid samples from ankylosing spondylitis patients. Blood from ankylosing spondylitis patients appeared to be characterized by a TCR beta motif composed of several highly homologous amino acid variants. A CD8+ phenotype was shown by the disease-linked clones, which were found at relatively low frequencies in peripheral blood.

Here the chain combines TRBV29-1 and TRBJ2-7, and 8 bases in between align with TRBD1. This TCR came from a male donor with ankylosing spondylitis or in good health (not recorded which). Sequencing was done on a sample of blood, either unsorted or a sorted T cell fraction (not recorded which). The DNA sequence is as follows: TGCAGCGTCATAAGACAGGGGCACTACGAGCAGTACTTC. It encodes CSVIRQGHYEQYF.